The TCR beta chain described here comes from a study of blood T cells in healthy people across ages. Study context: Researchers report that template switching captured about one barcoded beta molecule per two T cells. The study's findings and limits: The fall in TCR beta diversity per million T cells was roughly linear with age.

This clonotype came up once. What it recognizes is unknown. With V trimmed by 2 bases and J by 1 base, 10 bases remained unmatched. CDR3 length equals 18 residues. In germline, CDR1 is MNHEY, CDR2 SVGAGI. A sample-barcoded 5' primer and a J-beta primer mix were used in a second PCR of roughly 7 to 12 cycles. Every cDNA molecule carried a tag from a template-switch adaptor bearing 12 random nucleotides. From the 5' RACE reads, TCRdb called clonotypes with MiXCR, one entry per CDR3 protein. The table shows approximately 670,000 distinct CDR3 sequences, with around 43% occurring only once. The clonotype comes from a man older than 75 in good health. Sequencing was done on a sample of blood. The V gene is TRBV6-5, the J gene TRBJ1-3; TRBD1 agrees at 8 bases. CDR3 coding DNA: TGTGCCAGCAGTTACGGTGGGGCCAGGGGGCTGTCTGGAAACACCATATATTTT. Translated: CASSYGGARGLSGNTIYF.